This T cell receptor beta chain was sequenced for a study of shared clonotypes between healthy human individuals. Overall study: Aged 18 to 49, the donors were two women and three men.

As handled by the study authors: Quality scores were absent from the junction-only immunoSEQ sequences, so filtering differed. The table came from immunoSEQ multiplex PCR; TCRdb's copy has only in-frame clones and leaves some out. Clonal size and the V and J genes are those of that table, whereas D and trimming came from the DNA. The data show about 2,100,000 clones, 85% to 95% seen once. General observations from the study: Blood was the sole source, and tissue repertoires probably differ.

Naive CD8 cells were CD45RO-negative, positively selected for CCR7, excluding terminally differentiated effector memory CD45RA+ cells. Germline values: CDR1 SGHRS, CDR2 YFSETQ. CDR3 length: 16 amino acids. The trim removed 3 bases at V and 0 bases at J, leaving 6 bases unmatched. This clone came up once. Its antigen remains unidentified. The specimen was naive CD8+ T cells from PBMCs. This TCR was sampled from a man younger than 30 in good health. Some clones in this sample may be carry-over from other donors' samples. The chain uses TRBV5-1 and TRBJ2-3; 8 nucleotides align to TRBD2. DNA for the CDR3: TGCGCCAGCAGCTCTGGACTAGCCGCTAGCACAGATACGCAGTATTTT. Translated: CASSSGLAASTDTQYF.